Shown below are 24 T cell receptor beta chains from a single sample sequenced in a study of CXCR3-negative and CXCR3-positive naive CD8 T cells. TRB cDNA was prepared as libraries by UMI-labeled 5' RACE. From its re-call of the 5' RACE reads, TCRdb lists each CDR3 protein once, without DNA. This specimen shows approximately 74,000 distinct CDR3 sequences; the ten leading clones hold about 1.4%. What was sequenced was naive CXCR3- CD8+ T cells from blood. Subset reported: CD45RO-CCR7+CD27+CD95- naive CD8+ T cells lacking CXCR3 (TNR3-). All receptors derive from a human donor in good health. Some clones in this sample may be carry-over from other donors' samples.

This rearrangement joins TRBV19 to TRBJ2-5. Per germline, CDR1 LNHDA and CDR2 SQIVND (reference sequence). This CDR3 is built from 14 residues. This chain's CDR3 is CASSIMPSEETQYF. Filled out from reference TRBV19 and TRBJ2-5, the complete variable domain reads DGGITQSPKYLFRKEGQNVTLSCEQNLNHDAMYWYRQDPGQGLRLIYYSQIVNDFQKGDIAEGYSVSREKKESFPLTVTSAQKNPTAFYLCASSIMPSEETQYFGPGTRLLVL.

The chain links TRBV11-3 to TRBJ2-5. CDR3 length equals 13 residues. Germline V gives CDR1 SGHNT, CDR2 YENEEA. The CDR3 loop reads CASSSGIRETQYF.

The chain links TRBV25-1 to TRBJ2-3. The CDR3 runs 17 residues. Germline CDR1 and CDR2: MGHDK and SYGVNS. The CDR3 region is CASSEWSSRPSTDTQYF.

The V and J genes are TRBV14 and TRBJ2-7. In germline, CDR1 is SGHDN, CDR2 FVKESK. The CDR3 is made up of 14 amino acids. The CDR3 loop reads CASSLLGAAYEQYF.

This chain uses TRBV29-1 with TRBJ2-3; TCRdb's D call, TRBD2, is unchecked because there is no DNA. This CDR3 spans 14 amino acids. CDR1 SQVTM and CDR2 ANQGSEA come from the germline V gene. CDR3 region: CSGGLADLTDTQYF.

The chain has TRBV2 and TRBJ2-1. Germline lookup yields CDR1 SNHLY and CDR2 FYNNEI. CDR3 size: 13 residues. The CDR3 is CASSPFAVDEQFF.

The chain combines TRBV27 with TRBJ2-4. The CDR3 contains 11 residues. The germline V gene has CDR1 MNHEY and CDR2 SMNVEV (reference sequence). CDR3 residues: CASSEYGVRYF.

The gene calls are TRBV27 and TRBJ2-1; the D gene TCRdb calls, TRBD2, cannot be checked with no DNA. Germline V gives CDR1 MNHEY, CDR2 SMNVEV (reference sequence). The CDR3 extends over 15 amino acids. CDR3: CASSLWTSGNNEQFF.

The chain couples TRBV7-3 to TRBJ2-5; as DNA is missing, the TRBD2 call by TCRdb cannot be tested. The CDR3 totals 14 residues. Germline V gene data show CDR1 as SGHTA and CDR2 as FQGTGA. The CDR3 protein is CASSPEEGLETQYF.

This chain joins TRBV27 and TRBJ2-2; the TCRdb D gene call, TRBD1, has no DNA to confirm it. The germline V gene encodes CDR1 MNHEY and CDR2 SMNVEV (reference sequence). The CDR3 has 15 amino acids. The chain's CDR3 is CASSSQGANTGELFF.

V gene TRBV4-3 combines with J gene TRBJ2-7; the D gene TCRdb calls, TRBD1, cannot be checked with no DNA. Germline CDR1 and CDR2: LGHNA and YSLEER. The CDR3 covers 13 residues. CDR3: CASSQGKGYEQYF.

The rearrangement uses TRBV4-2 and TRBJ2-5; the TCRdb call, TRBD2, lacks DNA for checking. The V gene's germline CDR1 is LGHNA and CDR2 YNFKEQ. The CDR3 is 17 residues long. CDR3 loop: CASSQGESYGRKETQYF.

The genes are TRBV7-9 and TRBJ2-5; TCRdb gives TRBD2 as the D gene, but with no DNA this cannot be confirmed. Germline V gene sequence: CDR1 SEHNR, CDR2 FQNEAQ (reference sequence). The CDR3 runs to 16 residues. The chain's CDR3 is CASSLATVAGKETQYF. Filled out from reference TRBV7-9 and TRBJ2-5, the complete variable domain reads DTGVSQNPRHKITKRGQNVTFRCDPISEHNRLYWYRQTLGQGPEFLTYFQNEAQLEKSRLLSDRFSAERPKGSFSTLEIQRTEQGDSAMYLCASSLATVAGKETQYFGPGTRLLVL.

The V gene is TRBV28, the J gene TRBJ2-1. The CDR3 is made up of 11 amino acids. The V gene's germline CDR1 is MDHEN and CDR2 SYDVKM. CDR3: CASSSLIEQFF.

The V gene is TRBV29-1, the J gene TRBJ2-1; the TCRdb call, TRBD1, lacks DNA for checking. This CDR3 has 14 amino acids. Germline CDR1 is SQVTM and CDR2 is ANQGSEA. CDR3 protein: CSVAPGQGANEQFF.

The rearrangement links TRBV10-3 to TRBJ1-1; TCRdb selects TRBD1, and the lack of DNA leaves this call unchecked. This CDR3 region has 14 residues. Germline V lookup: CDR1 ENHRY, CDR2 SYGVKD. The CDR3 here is CAISMQGSSNEAFF.

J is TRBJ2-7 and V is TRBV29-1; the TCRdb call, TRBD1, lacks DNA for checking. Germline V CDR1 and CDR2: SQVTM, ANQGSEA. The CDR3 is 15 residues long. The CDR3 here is CSVERGDRPPYEQYF.

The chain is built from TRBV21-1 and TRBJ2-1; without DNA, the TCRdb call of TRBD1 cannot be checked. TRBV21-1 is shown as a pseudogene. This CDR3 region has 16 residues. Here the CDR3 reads CASSSGEYPLYNEQFF.

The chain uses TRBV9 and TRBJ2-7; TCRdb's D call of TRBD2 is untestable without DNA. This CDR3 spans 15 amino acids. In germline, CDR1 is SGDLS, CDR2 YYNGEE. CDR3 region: CASSVGAGPPHEQYF.

CDR3 residues: CASSMAGAQYEQYF. The gene calls are TRBV19 and TRBJ2-7; checking the TCRdb D call of TRBD1 is not possible without DNA. Germline CDR1 and CDR2: LNHDA and SQIVND (reference sequence). The CDR3 loop spans 14 amino acids.

CDR3 sequence reads: CASSLRGGNEQFF. The chain joins TRBV27 to TRBJ2-1; there is no DNA to check the TCRdb D call of TRBD1. The CDR3 is 13 residues long. Germline V gives CDR1 MNHEY, CDR2 SMNVEV (reference sequence).

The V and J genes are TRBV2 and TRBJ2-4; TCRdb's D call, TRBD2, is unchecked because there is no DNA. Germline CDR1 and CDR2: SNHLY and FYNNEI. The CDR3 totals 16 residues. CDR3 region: CASREHKGSSSYEQYF.

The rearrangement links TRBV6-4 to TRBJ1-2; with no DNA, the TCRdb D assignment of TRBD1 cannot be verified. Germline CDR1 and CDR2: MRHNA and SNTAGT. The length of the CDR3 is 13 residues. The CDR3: CASRGTISYGYTF.

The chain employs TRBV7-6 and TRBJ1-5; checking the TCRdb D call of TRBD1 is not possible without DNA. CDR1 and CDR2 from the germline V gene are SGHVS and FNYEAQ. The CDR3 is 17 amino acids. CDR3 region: CASSLDTDRGRFQPQHF.